This T cell receptor (beta chain) was found in a study of human CD8 memory T cell subsets. Early memory CD8+ T cells that were CCR7+ PD-1+ TIGIT+ with exhausted-like traits constituted the TPEX cells. This CDR3 is 13 amino acids long. Germline loops: CDR1 SQVTM, CDR2 ANQGSEA. Construction of TCR beta libraries was accomplished by means of UMI-labeled 5' RACE. Using the 5' RACE reads, TCRdb records one entry per CDR3 protein without DNA. The listing contains 9,500 to 13,000 distinct CDR3 sequences. Sequencing input: CD8+ T cells from PBMCs. This sequence originates from a human donor in good health. V usage is TRBV29-1 and J usage is TRBJ1-2; TCRdb gives TRBD1 as the D gene, but with no DNA this cannot be confirmed. The CDR3 here is CSVESPGGKSYTF.